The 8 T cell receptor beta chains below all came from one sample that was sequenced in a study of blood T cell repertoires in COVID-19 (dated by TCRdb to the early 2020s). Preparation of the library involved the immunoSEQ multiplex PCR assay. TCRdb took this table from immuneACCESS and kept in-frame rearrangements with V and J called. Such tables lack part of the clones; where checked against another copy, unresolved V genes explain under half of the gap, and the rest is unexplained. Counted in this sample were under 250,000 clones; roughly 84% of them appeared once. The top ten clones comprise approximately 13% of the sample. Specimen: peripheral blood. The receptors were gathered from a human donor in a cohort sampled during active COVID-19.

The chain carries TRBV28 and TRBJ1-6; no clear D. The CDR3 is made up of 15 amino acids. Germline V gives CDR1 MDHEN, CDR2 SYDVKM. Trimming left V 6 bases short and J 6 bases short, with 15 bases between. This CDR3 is CASSPTGRGNSPLHF. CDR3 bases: TGTGCCAGCAGCCCTACGGGTCGGGGTAATTCACCCCTCCACTTT.

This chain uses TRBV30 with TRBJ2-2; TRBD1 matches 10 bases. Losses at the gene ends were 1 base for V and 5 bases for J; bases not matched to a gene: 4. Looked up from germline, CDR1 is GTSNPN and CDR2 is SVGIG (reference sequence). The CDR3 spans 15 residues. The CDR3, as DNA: TGTGCCTGGAGTGCGACAGGGGGCCGGACCGGGGAGCTGTTTTTT. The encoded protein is CAWSATGGRTGELFF.

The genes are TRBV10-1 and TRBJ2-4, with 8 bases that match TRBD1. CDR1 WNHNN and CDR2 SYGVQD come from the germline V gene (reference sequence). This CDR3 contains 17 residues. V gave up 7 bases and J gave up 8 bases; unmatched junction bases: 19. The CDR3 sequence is CASNLLLTGALGDIQYF. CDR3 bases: TGCGCCAGCAACCTACTATTGACAGGGGCGCTCGGGGACATTCAGTACTTC.

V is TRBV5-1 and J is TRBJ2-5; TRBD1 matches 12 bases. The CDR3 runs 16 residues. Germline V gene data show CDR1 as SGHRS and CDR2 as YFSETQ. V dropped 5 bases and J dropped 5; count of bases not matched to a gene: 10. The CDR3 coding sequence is TGCGCCAGCAGACAACACCGGGACAGGGGGCTGGAGACCCAGTACTTC. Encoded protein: CASRQHRDRGLETQYF.

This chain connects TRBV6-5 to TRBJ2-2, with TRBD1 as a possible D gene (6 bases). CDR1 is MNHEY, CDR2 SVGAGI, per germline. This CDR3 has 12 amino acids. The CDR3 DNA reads TGTTTCAGGGGCTTGAACACCGGGGAGCTGTTTTTT. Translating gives CFRGLNTGELFF.

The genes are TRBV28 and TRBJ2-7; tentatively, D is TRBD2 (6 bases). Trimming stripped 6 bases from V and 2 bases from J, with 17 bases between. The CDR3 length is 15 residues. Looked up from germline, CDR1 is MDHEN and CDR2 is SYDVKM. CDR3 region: CASSPMGTGAYEQYF. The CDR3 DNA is TGTGCCAGCAGCCCGATGGGGACTGGAGCCTACGAGCAGTACTTC.

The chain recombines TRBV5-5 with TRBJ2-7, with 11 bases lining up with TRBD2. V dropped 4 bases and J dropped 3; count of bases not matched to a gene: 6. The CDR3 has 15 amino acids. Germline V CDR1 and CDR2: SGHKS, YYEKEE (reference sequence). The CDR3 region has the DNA TGTGCCAGCAGCCTCGGGACTAGCGGCATCTACGAGCAGTACTTC. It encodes CASSLGTSGIYEQYF.

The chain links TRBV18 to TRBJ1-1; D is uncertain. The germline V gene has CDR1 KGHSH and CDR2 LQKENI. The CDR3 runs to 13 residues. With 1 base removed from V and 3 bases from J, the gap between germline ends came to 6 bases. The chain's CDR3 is CASSPRRDTEAFF. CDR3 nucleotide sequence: TGTGCCAGCTCACCACGACGGGACACTGAAGCTTTCTTT.